This T cell receptor (beta chain) is drawn from a study of blood T cells in healthy people across ages. Whole-study findings and limits: Naive CD4+ cell counts and diversity both ran higher in long-lived than in aged donors. Per million T cells, TCR beta diversity dropped roughly linearly as age increased.

In regard to this clonotype: Its target is unknown.

A J-beta primer mix and a sample-barcoded 5' primer were used in a second PCR of about 7 to 12 cycles. Paired-end reads containing CDR3 totaled no fewer than 2.5 million for each sample. TCRdb reanalysed the 5' RACE reads using MiXCR and keeps one entry per CDR3 protein. In the table there are hundreds of thousands of distinct CDR3 sequences, approximately 30% of which are singletons. Peripheral blood was drawn, about 9.1 milliliters per donor. Input material: blood. The receptor's source is an elderly woman in good health.

The CDR3 nucleotides read TGTGCCAGCACCCACCGGGACAGGGGGCGAGAGACCCAGTTCTTC. It codes for CASTHRDRGRETQFF. The V and J genes are TRBV28 and TRBJ2-1, with 12 nucleotides matching TRBD1. V trimming: 7 bases; J trimming: 13 bases; junction bases outside the gene matches: 14. Germline V gives CDR1 MDHEN, CDR2 SYDVKM. This CDR3 region has 15 residues.